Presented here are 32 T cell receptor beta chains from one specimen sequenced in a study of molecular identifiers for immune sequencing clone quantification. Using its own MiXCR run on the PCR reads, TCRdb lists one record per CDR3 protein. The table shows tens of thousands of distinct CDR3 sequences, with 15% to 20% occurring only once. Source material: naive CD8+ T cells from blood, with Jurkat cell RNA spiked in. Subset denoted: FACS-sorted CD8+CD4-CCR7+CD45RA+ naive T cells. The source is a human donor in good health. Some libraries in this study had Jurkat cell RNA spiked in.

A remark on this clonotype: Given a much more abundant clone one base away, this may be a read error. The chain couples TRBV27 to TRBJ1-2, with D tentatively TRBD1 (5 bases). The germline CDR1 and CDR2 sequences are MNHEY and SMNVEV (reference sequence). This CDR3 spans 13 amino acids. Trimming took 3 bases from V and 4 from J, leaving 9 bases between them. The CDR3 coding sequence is TGTGCCAGCAGTTTGACAGCACCCTATGGCTACACCTTC. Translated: CASSLTAPYGYTF.

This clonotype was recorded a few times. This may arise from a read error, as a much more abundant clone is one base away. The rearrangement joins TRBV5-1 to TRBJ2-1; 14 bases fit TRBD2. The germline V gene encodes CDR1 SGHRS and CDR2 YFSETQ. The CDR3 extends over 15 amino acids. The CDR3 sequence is CACSPGLAGGNEQFF. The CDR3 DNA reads TGCGCCTGCAGCCCCGGACTAGCGGGAGGTAATGAGCAGTTCTTC.

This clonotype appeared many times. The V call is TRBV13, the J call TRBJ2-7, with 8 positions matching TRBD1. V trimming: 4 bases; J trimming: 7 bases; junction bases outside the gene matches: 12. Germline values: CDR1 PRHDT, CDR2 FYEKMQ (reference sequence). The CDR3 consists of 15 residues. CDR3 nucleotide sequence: TGTGCCAGCAGCTATGAAGGACAGGGTGCAGGAGAGCAGTACTTC. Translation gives CASSYEGQGAGEQYF.

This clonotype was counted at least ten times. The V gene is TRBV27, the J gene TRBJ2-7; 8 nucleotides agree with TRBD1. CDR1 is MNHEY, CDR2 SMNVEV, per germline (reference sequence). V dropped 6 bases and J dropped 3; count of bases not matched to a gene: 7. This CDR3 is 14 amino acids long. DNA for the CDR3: TGTGCCAGCAGGACAGGGGTACTTGTCTACGAGCAGTACTTC. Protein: CASRTGVLVYEQYF.

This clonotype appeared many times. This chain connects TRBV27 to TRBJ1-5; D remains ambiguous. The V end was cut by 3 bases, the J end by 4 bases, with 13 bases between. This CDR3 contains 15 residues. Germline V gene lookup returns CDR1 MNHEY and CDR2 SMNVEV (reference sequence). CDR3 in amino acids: CASSFVDKLNQPQHF. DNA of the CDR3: TGTGCCAGCAGTTTCGTCGACAAGCTTAATCAGCCCCAGCATTTT.

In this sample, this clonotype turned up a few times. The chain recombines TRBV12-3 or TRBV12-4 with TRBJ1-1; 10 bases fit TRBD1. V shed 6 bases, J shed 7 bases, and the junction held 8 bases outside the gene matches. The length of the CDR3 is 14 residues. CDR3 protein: CASRTGGRLNEAFF. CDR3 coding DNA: TGTGCCAGCAGGACAGGGGGCCGGCTAAATGAAGCTTTCTTT.

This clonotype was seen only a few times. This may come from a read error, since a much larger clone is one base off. In DNA form, the CDR3 reads TGTGCCAGCAGCTTAGGGGACCCTTACGGGCAGTACTTC. It is translated as CASSLGDPYGQYF. The chain links TRBV7-2 to TRBJ2-7; the D gene could be TRBD1 or TRBD2 (5 bases each). The CDR3 runs to 13 residues. The V gene's germline CDR1 is SGHTA and CDR2 FQGNSA.

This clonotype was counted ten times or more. CDR3 nucleotide sequence: TGTGCCAGCAGCTTAGGGACTGCGGGGAACACCGGGGAGCTGTTTTTT. Translating gives CASSLGTAGNTGELFF. This chain uses TRBV13 with TRBJ2-2; possible D gene TRBD2, 5 bases. Germline V gene sequence: CDR1 PRHDT, CDR2 FYEKMQ (reference sequence). V was clipped by 0 bases and J by 1 base, with 9 bases between them. The CDR3 sequence is 16 residues long.

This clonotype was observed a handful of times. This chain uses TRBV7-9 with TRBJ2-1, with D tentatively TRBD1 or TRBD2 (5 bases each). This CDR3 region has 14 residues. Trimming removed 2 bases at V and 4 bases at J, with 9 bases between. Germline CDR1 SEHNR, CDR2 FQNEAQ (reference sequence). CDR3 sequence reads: CASSLPGRYNEQFF. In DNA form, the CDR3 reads TGTGCCAGCAGCTTACCGGGACGTTACAATGAGCAGTTCTTC.

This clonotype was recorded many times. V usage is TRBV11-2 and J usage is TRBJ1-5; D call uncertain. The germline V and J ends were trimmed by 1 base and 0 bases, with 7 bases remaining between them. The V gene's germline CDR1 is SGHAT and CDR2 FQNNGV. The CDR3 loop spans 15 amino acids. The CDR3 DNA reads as TGTGCCAGCAGCTTAGGGGCTTATAGCAATCAGCCCCAGCATTTT. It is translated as CASSLGAYSNQPQHF.

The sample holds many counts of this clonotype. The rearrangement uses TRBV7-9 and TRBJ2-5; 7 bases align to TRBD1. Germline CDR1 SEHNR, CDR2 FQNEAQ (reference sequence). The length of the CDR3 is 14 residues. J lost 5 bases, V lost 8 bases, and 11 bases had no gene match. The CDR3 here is CASLEDRVAETQYF. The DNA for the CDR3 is TGTGCCAGCTTAGAAGACAGGGTCGCCGAGACCCAGTACTTC.

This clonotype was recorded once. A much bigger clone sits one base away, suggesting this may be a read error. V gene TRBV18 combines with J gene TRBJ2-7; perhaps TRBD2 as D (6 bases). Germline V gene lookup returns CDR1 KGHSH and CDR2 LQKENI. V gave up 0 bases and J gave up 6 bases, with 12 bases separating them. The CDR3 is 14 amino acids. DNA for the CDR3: TGTGCCAGCTCACCACCGGGGGGAAGGGGCGAGCAGTACTTC. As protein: CASSPPGGRGEQYF.

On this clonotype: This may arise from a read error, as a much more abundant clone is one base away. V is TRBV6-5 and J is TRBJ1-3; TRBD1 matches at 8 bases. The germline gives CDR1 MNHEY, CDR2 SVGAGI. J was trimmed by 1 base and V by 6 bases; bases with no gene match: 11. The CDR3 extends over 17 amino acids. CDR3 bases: TGTGCCAGCAGGGATCCATTACAGGGGGGGTCTGGAAACACCATATATTTT. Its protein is CASRDPLQGGSGNTIYF.

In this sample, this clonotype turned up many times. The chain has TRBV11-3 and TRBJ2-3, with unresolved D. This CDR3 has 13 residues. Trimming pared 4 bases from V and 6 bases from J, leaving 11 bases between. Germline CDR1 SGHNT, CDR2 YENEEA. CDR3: CASSSLTGDTQYF. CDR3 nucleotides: TGTGCCAGCAGCTCCCTAACCGGGGATACGCAGTATTTT. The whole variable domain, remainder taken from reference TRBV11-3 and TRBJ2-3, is EAGVVQSPRYKIIEKKQPVAFWCNPISGHNTLYWYLQNLGQGPELLIRYENEEAVDDSQLPKDRFSAERLKGVDSTLKIQPAELGDSAVYLCASSSLTGDTQYFGPGTRLTVL.

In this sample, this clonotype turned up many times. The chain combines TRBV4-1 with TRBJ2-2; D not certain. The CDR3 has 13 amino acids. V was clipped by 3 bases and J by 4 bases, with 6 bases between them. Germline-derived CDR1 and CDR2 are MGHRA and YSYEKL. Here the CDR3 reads CASSHHSTGELFF. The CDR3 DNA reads TGCGCCAGCAGCCACCACTCCACCGGGGAGCTGTTTTTT.

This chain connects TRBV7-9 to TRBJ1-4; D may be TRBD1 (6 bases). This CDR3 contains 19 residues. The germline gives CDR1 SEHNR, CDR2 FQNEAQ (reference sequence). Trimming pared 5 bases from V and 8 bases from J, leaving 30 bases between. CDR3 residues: CASSGMRGRGPARGEKLFF. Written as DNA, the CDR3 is TGTGCCAGCAGCGGAATGCGTGGCAGGGGCCCCGCTCGGGGCGAAAAACTGTTTTTT.

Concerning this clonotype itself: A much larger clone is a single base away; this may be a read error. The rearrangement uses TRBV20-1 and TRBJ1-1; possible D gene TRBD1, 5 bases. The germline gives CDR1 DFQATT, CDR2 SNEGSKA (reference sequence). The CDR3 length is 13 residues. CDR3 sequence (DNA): TGCGGTGCTAGCGTTCAGGGTCCGATTAGAGCTTTCTTT. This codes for CGASVQGPIRAFF.

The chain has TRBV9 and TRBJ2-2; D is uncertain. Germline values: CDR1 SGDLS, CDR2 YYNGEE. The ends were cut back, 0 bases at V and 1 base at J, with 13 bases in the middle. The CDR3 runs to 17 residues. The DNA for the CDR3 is TGTGCCAGCAGCGTAGTAAGTGTAGCCGGGAACACCGGGGAGCTGTTTTTT. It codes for CASSVVSVAGNTGELFF. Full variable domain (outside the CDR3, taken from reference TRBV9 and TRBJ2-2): DSGVTQTPKHLITATGQRVTLRCSPRSGDLSVYWYQQSLDQGLQFLIQYYNGEERAKGNILERFSAQQFPDLHSELNLSSLELGDSALYFCASSVVSVAGNTGELFFGEGSRLTVL.

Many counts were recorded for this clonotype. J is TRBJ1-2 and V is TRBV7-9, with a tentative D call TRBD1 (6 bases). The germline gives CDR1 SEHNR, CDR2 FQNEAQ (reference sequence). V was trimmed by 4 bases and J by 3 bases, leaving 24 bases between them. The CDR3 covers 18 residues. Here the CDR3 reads CASSSDRTTNQGDYGYTF. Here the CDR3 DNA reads TGTGCCAGCAGCTCTGACAGGACTACCAATCAAGGAGACTATGGCTACACCTTC.

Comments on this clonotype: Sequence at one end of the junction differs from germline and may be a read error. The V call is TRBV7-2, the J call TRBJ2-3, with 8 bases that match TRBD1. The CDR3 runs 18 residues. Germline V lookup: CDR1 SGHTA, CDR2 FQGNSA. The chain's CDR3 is CASSLDRGTHLFPDTQYF. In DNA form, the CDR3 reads TGTGCCAGCAGCTTAGACAGGGGGACTCATCTTTTCCCAGATACGCAGTATTTC.

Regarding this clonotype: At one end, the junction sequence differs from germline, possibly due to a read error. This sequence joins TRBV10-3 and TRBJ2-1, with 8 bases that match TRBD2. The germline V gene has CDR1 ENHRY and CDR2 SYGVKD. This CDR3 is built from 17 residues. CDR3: CAINEAPGLGHYNEQFF. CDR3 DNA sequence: TGTGCCATCAATGAGGCCCCGGGACTAGGGCATTACAATGAGCAGTTCTTC.

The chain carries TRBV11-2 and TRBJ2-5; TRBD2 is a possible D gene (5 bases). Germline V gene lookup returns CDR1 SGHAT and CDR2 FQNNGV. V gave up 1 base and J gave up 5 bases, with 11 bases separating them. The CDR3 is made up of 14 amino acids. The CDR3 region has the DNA TGTGCCAGCAGCTTAGTGGCGGGCTTGGAGACCCAGTACTTC. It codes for CASSLVAGLETQYF. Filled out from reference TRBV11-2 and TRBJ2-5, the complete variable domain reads EAGVAQSPRYKIIEKRQSVAFWCNPISGHATLYWYQQILGQGPKLLIQFQNNGVVDDSQLPKDRFSAERLKGVDSTLKIQPAKLEDSAVYLCASSLVAGLETQYFGPGTRLLVL.

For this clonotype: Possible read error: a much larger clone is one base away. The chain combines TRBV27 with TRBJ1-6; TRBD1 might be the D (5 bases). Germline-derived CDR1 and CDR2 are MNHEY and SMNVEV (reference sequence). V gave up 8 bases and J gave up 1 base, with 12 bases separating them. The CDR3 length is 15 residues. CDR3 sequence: CASGRRGSYNSPLHF. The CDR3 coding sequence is TGTGCCAGCGGCCGGCGGGGGTCCTATAATTCACCCCTCCACTTT.

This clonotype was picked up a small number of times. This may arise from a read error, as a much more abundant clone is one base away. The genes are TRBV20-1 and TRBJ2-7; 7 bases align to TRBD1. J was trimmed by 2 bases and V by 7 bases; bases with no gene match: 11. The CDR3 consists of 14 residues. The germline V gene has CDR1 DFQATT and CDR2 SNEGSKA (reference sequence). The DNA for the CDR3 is TGCAGTGTCAGAGAAGACAGGGCCACCTACGAGCAGTACTTC. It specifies CSVREDRATYEQYF.

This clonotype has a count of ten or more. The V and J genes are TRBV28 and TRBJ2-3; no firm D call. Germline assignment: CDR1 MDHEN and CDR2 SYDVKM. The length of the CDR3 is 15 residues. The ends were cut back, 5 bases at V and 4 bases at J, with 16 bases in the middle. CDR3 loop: CASSTRMFSSDTQYF. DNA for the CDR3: TGTGCCAGCAGTACGAGAATGTTTAGCTCAGATACGCAGTATTTT.

The chain's CDR3 is CASREGWRAFF. CDR3 coding DNA: TGTGCCAGCAGGGAGGGGTGGAGGGCTTTCTTT. The chain couples TRBV5-5 to TRBJ1-1; D may be TRBD1 (5 bases). The CDR3 is 11 residues long. The V and J ends lost 5 bases and 11 bases respectively, with 13 bases between them. CDR1 is SGHKS and CDR2 is YYEKEE in the germline V gene (reference sequence).

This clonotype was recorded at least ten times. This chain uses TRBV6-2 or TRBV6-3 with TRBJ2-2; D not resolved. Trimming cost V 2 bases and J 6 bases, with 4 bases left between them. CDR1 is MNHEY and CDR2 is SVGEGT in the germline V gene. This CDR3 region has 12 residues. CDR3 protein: CASSYIPGELFF. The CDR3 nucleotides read TGTGCCAGCAGTTACATCCCCGGGGAGCTGTTTTTT.

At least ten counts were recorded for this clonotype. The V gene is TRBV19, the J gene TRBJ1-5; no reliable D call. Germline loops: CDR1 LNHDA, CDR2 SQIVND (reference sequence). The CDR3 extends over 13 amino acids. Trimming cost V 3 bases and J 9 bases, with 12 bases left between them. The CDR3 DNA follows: TGTGCCAGTAGTATTGGACGTCCTTGGCCCCAGCATTTT. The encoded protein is CASSIGRPWPQHF. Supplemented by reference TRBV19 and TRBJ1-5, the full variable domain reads DGGITQSPKYLFRKEGQNVTLSCEQNLNHDAMYWYRQDPGQGLRLIYYSQIVNDFQKGDIAEGYSVSREKKESFPLTVTSAQKNPTAFYLCASSIGRPWPQHFGDGTRLSIL.

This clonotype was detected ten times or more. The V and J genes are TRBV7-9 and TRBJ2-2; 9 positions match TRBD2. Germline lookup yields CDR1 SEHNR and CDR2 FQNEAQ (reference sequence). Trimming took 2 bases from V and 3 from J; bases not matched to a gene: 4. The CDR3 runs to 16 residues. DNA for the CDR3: TGTGCCAGCAGCTTATTGCCTAGCGGGGACACCGGGGAGCTGTTTTTT. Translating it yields CASSLLPSGDTGELFF.

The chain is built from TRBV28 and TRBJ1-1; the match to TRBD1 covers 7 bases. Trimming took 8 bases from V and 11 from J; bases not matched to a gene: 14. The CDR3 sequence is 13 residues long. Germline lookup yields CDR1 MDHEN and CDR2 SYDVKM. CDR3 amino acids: CASGSIPRGKAFF. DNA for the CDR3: TGTGCCAGCGGTTCAATACCCAGGGGGAAGGCTTTCTTT. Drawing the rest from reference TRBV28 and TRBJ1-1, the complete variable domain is DVKVTQSSRYLVKRTGEKVFLECVQDMDHENMFWYRQDPGLGLRLIYFSYDVKMKEKGDIPEGYSVSREKKERFSLILESASTNQTSMYLCASGSIPRGKAFFGQGTRLTVV.

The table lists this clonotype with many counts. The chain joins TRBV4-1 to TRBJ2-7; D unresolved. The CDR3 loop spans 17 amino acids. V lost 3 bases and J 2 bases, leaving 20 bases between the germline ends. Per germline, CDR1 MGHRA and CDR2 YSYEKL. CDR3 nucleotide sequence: TGCGCCAGCAGCCAGAAGGACGCAGAGCCCTTCGCCTACGAGCAGTACTTC. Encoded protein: CASSQKDAEPFAYEQYF.

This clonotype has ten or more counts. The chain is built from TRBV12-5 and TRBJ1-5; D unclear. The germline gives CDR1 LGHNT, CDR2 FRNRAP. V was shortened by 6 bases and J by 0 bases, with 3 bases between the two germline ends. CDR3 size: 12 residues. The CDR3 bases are TGTGCTAGTGGATATAGCAATCAGCCCCAGCATTTT. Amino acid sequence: CASGYSNQPQHF.